This entry lists 31 T cell receptor beta chains sequenced from one sample in a study of a mutant IDH1 vaccine in newly diagnosed glioma. The assay was immunoSEQ multiplex PCR, and TCRdb's table has in-frame clones only and misses some. The sample has some 63,000 clones, roughly four fifths seen once. Time point defined: week 35, safety follow-up. The content of each vaccine dose was 300 ug of mutant IDH1 20-mer peptide, and topical imiquimod accompanied it. No antigen has been identified for these receptors. Source: PBMCs, taken from a glioma patient whose treatment included an IDH1 peptide vaccine. The receptor set was obtained from a man aged 50 to 60 with glioma.

This clone has only a few counts. DNA of the CDR3: TGTGCCATCGACAGGGTTAATTCACCCCTCCACTTT. Protein sequence: CAIDRVNSPLHF. V gene TRBV10-3 combines with J gene TRBJ1-6, with 7 bases matching TRBD1. The CDR3 sequence is 12 residues long. Trimming took 8 bases from V and 6 from J; bases not matched to a gene: 1. The V gene's germline CDR1 is ENHRY and CDR2 SYGVKD.

The chain combines TRBV18 with TRBJ1-2; 9 bases map to TRBD1. Germline CDR1 and CDR2: KGHSH and LQKENI. This CDR3 region has 16 residues. V dropped 6 bases and J dropped 5; count of bases not matched to a gene: 13. This CDR3 reads CASSRSRDREDYGYTF. The DNA of the CDR3 is TGTGCCAGCTCCCGATCGAGGGACAGGGAAGATTATGGCTACACCTTC.

The J gene is TRBJ2-6, the V gene TRBV27; D gene ambiguous. The CDR3 runs 15 residues. Germline V CDR1 and CDR2: MNHEY, SMNVEV (reference sequence). V was pared by 4 bases and J by 0 bases, with 7 bases between. The CDR3 sequence: CASSSPPSGANVLTF. The CDR3 nucleotides are TGTGCCAGCAGTTCCCCGCCCTCTGGGGCCAACGTCCTGACTTTC.

The chain couples TRBV30 to TRBJ2-3; 12 positions agree with TRBD1. The V gene's germline CDR1 is GTSNPN and CDR2 SVGIG (reference sequence). This CDR3 contains 15 residues. Unmatched junction bases numbered 6, after V lost 3 bases and J lost 5 bases. The DNA for the CDR3 is TGTGCCTGGAGCCCGGGACAGGGGGCTGGAGATACGCAGTATTTT. It codes for CAWSPGQGAGDTQYF.

The rearrangement links TRBV27 to TRBJ1-1; D might be TRBD1 (6 bases). The CDR3 is made up of 18 amino acids. Germline CDR1 MNHEY, CDR2 SMNVEV (reference sequence). V gave up 8 bases and J gave up 0 bases, with 25 bases separating them. The CDR3 reads CASYLLPPGQIMNTEAFF. The CDR3 DNA reads TGTGCCAGCTACCTTCTCCCCCCCGGACAGATCATGAACACTGAAGCTTTCTTT.

This chain connects TRBV10-3 to TRBJ1-3; D not resolved. CDR3 length equals 13 residues. CDR1 is ENHRY and CDR2 is SYGVKD in the germline V gene. The ends were cut back, 7 bases at V and 2 bases at J, with 9 bases in the middle. CDR3 in DNA: TGTGCCATCATAAGTGATACTGGAAACACCATATATTTT. Amino acids: CAIISDTGNTIYF.

This clone was found a few times. This sequence joins TRBV4-3 and TRBJ1-1; D remains ambiguous. CDR1 is LGHNA, CDR2 YSLEER, per germline. CDR3 length equals 18 residues. V lost 4 bases to trimming and J lost 0 bases, with 21 bases between them. The CDR3 region is CASSLGAGMELMNTEAFF. The DNA for the CDR3 is TGCGCCAGCAGCCTTGGAGCCGGGATGGAACTCATGAACACTGAAGCTTTCTTT.

The J gene is TRBJ2-6, the V gene TRBV9; maybe TRBD2 (6 bases). Trimming left V 4 bases short and J 2 bases short, with 16 bases between. This CDR3 has 17 residues. From germline, CDR1 is SGDLS and CDR2 YYNGEE. The CDR3 nucleotides read TGTGCCAGCAGCCCCCAACCTTCTAGCGCTGGGGCCAACGTCCTGACTTTC. Protein product: CASSPQPSSAGANVLTF.

The genes are TRBV6-5 and TRBJ1-3; 8 nucleotides agree with TRBD1. Looked up from germline, CDR1 is MNHEY and CDR2 is SVGAGI. The CDR3 is made up of 15 amino acids. V trimming: 5 bases; J trimming: 2 bases; junction bases outside the gene matches: 5. DNA for the CDR3: TGTGCCAGCAGTACCAACAGGGGGGCTGGAAACACCATATATTTT. This translates into CASSTNRGAGNTIYF.

The rearrangement joins TRBV6-5 to TRBJ2-3; 7 nucleotides match TRBD1. The CDR3 is 15 amino acids. With V trimmed by 6 bases and J by 8 bases, 14 bases remained unmatched. Germline V lookup: CDR1 MNHEY, CDR2 SVGAGI. The CDR3 loop is CASSRGTAKGGTQYF. The CDR3 DNA is TGTGCCAGCAGCCGTGGGACAGCCAAGGGTGGTACGCAGTATTTT.

This rearrangement joins TRBV13 to TRBJ1-1, with D possibly matching TRBD1 (6 bases). Trimming pared 5 bases from V and 1 base from J, leaving 14 bases between. This CDR3 comprises 15 residues. The germline gives CDR1 PRHDT, CDR2 FYEKMQ (reference sequence). As DNA, the CDR3 is TGTGCCAGCAGCATAGACAGGCACCAGAACACTGAAGCTTTCTTT. This encodes CASSIDRHQNTEAFF.

This clone was picked up a small number of times. This sequence joins TRBV7-9 and TRBJ2-5, with a tentative D call TRBD2 (7 bases). This CDR3 region has 16 residues. Trimming pared 4 bases from V and 5 bases from J, leaving 20 bases between. Germline V gene lookup returns CDR1 SEHNR and CDR2 FQNEAQ (reference sequence). The CDR3 DNA is TGTGCCAGCAGCTGGTGGGGGGGCCCGTCCGAGGAGACCCAGTACTTC. The encoded protein is CASSWWGGPSEETQYF.

J is TRBJ2-2 and V is TRBV6-5; maybe TRBD2 (6 bases). V dropped 7 bases and J dropped 0 bases, with 12 bases sitting between them. Germline CDR1 is MNHEY and CDR2 is SVGAGI. There are 15 residues in the CDR3. In DNA form, the CDR3 reads TGTGCCAGCACTTCGGGGGAGTCGAACACCGGGGAGCTGTTTTTT. This gives the protein CASTSGESNTGELFF.

This clone was observed a handful of times. The chain is built from TRBV29-1 and TRBJ2-5; 8 bases align to TRBD1. CDR1 is SQVTM, CDR2 ANQGSEA, per germline. The CDR3 length is 12 residues. J lost 6 bases, V lost 7 bases, and 7 bases had no gene match. The chain's CDR3 is CSAGQGRQTQYF. CDR3 sequence (DNA): TGCAGCGCTGGACAGGGACGGCAGACCCAGTACTTC.

The sample holds one count of this clone. V gene TRBV29-1 combines with J gene TRBJ2-1; 13 bases line up with TRBD2. The germline V gene has CDR1 SQVTM and CDR2 ANQGSEA. V gave up 7 bases and J gave up 7 bases; unmatched junction bases: 7. This CDR3 has 14 amino acids. The DNA for the CDR3 is TGCAGCGCCAGACTAGCGGGGGGCCGGAATGAGCAGTTCTTC. Translation: CSARLAGGRNEQFF.

The CDR3 sequence: CASSYGAGAGNTIYF. CDR3 coding DNA: TGTGCCAGCAGTTACGGGGCGGGCGCTGGAAACACCATATATTTT. This chain joins TRBV6-6 and TRBJ1-3; a possible D gene is TRBD1 (5 bases). The V gene's germline CDR1 is MNHNY and CDR2 SVGAGI (reference sequence). The CDR3 contains 15 residues. The V gene lost 2 bases and the J gene lost 2 bases, with 10 bases spanning the gap.

The rearrangement uses TRBV19 and TRBJ1-5; TRBD1 matches 7 bases. The CDR3 sequence is 13 residues long. CDR1 is LNHDA and CDR2 is SQIVND in the germline V gene (reference sequence). J was trimmed by 5 bases and V by 9 bases; bases with no gene match: 7. CDR3 region: CASRGQWDQPQHF. The DNA of the CDR3 is TGTGCCAGCAGGGGACAGTGGGATCAGCCCCAGCATTTT.

The chain links TRBV14 to TRBJ2-5, with TRBD1 as a possible D gene (7 bases). Germline V gene data show CDR1 as SGHDN and CDR2 as FVKESK. The ends were cut back, 2 bases at V and 1 base at J, with 14 bases in the middle. The CDR3 runs to 16 residues. The CDR3 sequence: CASSQTGAGIQETQYF. The CDR3 DNA reads as TGTGCCAGCAGCCAAACAGGGGCGGGGATCCAAGAGACCCAGTACTTC.

The rearrangement uses TRBV5-1 and TRBJ2-7; 11 nucleotides align to TRBD1. Germline values: CDR1 SGHRS, CDR2 YFSETQ. The V segment lost 1 base and the J segment 2 bases; nucleotides outside the gene matches: 5. The CDR3 runs to 16 residues. The CDR3 spells CASSLFGQGATYEQYF. The DNA for the CDR3 is TGCGCCAGCAGCTTGTTCGGACAGGGGGCCACCTACGAGCAGTACTTC.

The chain couples TRBV4-2 to TRBJ2-1; 11 bases fit TRBD2. Germline CDR1 and CDR2: LGHNA and YNFKEQ. The CDR3 length is 16 residues. J gave up 7 bases and V 4 bases, and 9 bases lay outside the gene matches. The CDR3 bases are TGTGCCAGCAGCCTATCGGGGACTAGCGGAATGAATGAGCAGTTCTTC. The encoded protein is CASSLSGTSGMNEQFF.

DNA of the CDR3: TGTGCCAGCTCACCACCCACTGCGGGGGAAACAGATACGCAGTATTTT. This encodes CASSPPTAGETDTQYF. The chain uses TRBV18 and TRBJ2-3, with TRBD2 matching over 7 bases. Losses at the gene ends were 0 bases for V and 3 bases for J; bases not matched to a gene: 6. Germline V gene lookup returns CDR1 KGHSH and CDR2 LQKENI. There are 16 residues in the CDR3.

This clone turned up a few times. The chain is built from TRBV7-9 and TRBJ1-1, with D possibly matching TRBD1 (6 bases). The ends were cut back, 4 bases at V and 8 bases at J, with 14 bases in the middle. In germline, CDR1 is SEHNR, CDR2 FQNEAQ (reference sequence). This CDR3 has 13 residues. CDR3 region: CASSSNRGQEAFF. CDR3 in DNA: TGTGCCAGCAGCTCTAATCGCGGACAGGAAGCTTTCTTT.

The chain has TRBV6-5 and TRBJ1-5; D unresolved. The CDR3 totals 14 residues. From germline, CDR1 is MNHEY and CDR2 SVGAGI. Trimming shortened V by 4 bases and J by 6 bases, and 13 bases separated the two germline ends. CDR3 protein: CASSSLESSQPQHF. Here the CDR3 DNA reads TGTGCCAGCAGTTCGTTGGAATCTTCTCAGCCCCAGCATTTT.

The V gene is TRBV19, the J gene TRBJ2-7; the D call may be TRBD1 or TRBD2 (6 bases each). The CDR3 has 16 residues. Germline values: CDR1 LNHDA, CDR2 SQIVND (reference sequence). V was trimmed by 3 bases and J by 0 bases, leaving 15 bases between them. In DNA form, the CDR3 reads TGTGCCAGTAGTATCTCAGGAGGGACATTCTCCTACGAGCAGTACTTC. Translation gives CASSISGGTFSYEQYF.

The chain employs TRBV6-5 and TRBJ2-5; D remains unclear. The CDR3 runs to 14 residues. The germline V gene encodes CDR1 MNHEY and CDR2 SVGAGI. V lost 2 bases and J lost 5, with 12 bases in between. For the CDR3, the DNA is TGTGCCAGCAGTTACGAGAATATGTATGAGACCCAGTACTTC. This translates into CASSYENMYETQYF.

This clone was recorded a few times. This CDR3 is CASSSAEGGAGEQYF. The CDR3 DNA reads TGTGCCAGCAGCTCCGCTGAAGGGGGGGCGGGCGAGCAGTACTTC. The chain is built from TRBV4-2 and TRBJ2-7; the D gene is possibly TRBD2 (7 bases). The V gene's germline CDR1 is LGHNA and CDR2 YNFKEQ. V was clipped by 5 bases and J by 6 bases, with 20 bases between them. CDR3 length: 15 amino acids.

The rearrangement joins TRBV6-5 to TRBJ1-2; a possible D gene is TRBD1 (5 bases). Trimming pared 7 bases from V and 5 bases from J, leaving 11 bases between. The CDR3 has 12 amino acids. The germline V gene has CDR1 MNHEY and CDR2 SVGAGI. CDR3 in amino acids: CASTDGGYGYTF. The DNA for the CDR3 is TGTGCCAGCACCGACGGGGGTTATGGCTACACCTTC.

The chain combines TRBV11-3 with TRBJ2-2; 9 positions match TRBD1. Germline CDR1 is SGHNT and CDR2 is YENEEA. The length of the CDR3 is 16 residues. Unmatched junction bases numbered 12, after V lost 5 bases and J lost 8 bases. Written as DNA, the CDR3 is TGTGCCAGCAGCCCGTGGACAGGGGCGTCATCGGGGGAGCTGTTTTTT. Translation: CASSPWTGASSGELFF. The full variable domain, with the rest looked up from reference TRBV11-3 and TRBJ2-2, is EAGVVQSPRYKIIEKKQPVAFWCNPISGHNTLYWYLQNLGQGPELLIRYENEEAVDDSQLPKDRFSAERLKGVDSTLKIQPAELGDSAVYLCASSPWTGASSGELFFGEGSRLTVL.

The V gene is TRBV7-2, the J gene TRBJ2-5, with 7 bases fitting TRBD1. The germline gives CDR1 SGHTA, CDR2 FQGNSA. The CDR3 covers 14 residues. V lost 5 bases to trimming and J lost 5 bases; unmatched junction nucleotides: 8. In DNA form, the CDR3 reads TGTGCCAGCAGCCCCGAGGGGGCATGGGAGACCCAGTACTTC. Its translation: CASSPEGAWETQYF.

The CDR3 bases are TGCAGCGTTGAAAGGGGAACAGGCAACTATGGCTACACCTTC. Translating gives CSVERGTGNYGYTF. This sequence joins TRBV29-1 and TRBJ1-2; possible D gene TRBD1, 5 bases. V shed 2 bases and J shed 2 bases, with 12 bases lying between them. The CDR3 has 14 residues. Germline V lookup: CDR1 SQVTM, CDR2 ANQGSEA.

This clone appeared once. V usage is TRBV5-4 and J usage is TRBJ2-6; the D gene is possibly TRBD1 (5 bases). The CDR3 is 13 amino acids. Germline loops: CDR1 SGHNT, CDR2 YYREEE (reference sequence). V lost 4 bases, J lost 9 bases, and 11 bases lay in between. The chain's CDR3 is CASSPDSLNVLTF. The CDR3 coding sequence is TGTGCCAGCAGCCCCGACAGCCTCAACGTCCTGACTTTC. The whole variable domain, filled in from reference TRBV5-4 and TRBJ2-6, reads ETGVTQSPTHLIKTRGQQVTLRCSSQSGHNTVSWYQQALGQGPQFIFQYYREEENGRGNFPPRFSGLQFPNYSSELNVNALELDDSALYLCASSPDSLNVLTFGAGSRLTVL.